This entry is about one TCR beta chain. Its antigen is as yet unknown. Repertoires were generated with immunoSEQ multiplex PCR, while TCRdb's copy carries only in-frame clones and drops some. The table lists hundreds of thousands of clones, about 90% of them singletons. The data stem from a study of Ad26.COV2.S vaccination and SARS-CoV-2 variants. Looking at the study overall: Once, or twice with 56 days between doses, Ad26.COV2.S was given intramuscularly. Study-wide results and limits: Possible underestimation of total T cell responses by the TCR breadth and depth analyses was noted. In vaccinated individuals, spike-specific CD8+ and CD4+ T cell responses reportedly displayed substantial breadth.

This sample's treatment: 15 to 20 received Ad26.COV2.S at low or high dose, single or two shots; several received placebo; per-sample allocation not given. On day 63 after the first injection, vaccine and placebo recipients gave samples. Trimming at V came to 8 bases and at J to 10 bases, leaving 14 bases not matched to a gene. CDR1 is MNHEY, CDR2 SVGAGI, per germline. This CDR3 region has 15 residues. The rearrangement joins TRBV6-5 to TRBJ2-1; 10 nucleotides agree with TRBD2. The material was peripheral blood, obtained in a trial of Ad26.COV2.S vaccine versus placebo. This TCR was sampled from a person aged 18-65 years who received the Ad26.COV2.S COVID-19 vaccine or a placebo. The CDR3 DNA reads TGTGCCAGCTCCTTCAGTGGACTAGCGGCCCCAGAGCAGTTCTTC. It yields the protein CASSFSGLAAPEQFF.